A selection of T cell receptor beta chains follows, all from one sample in a study of lymphopenia after photon versus proton radiotherapy. Profiled with immunoSEQ multiplex PCR; TCRdb holds only in-frame clones, not every one. Of about 25,000 clones detected, around 83% appear once; the ten largest clones hold 3% to 4%. The sample was peripheral blood, taken from a patient treated with photon-based radiotherapy. Receptor source: a woman aged 50 to 60 with pancreatic cancer. CDR3s include the opening cysteine and the closing phenylalanine or tryptophan. A D gene is named only where the DNA matches it firmly. Only part of the rows carry a size: once, few, many, or a class if the clone is expanded.

abundance: few
j_gene: TRBJ1-4
d_gene: .
v_gene: TRBV10-3
CDR3aa: CASAGGTATNEKLFF
CDR3nt: TGTGCCAGCGCGGGGGGGACGGCAACTAATGAAAAACTGTTTTTT

abundance: once
j_gene: TRBJ2-5
d_gene: .
v_gene: TRBV29-1
CDR3aa: CSVEDSGGQETQYF
CDR3nt: TGCAGCGTTGAAGATTCTGGGGGGCAAGAGACCCAGTACTTC

abundance: .
j_gene: TRBJ2-2
d_gene: TRBD2
v_gene: TRBV7-6
CDR3aa: CASSLVAGGGTLTGELFF
CDR3nt: TGTGCCAGCAGCTTAGTGGCGGGAGGTGGGACCCTCACCGGGGAGCTGTTTTTT

abundance: few
j_gene: TRBJ1-1
d_gene: TRBD1
v_gene: TRBV19
CDR3aa: CASSRQGAEAFF
CDR3nt: TGTGCCAGTAGTAGGCAGGGGGCTGAAGCTTTCTTT

abundance: .
j_gene: TRBJ2-5
d_gene: TRBD2
v_gene: TRBV11-2
CDR3aa: CASGREVKQETQYF
CDR3nt: TGTGCCAGCGGGCGGGAGGTAAAACAAGAGACCCAGTACTTC

abundance: .
j_gene: TRBJ2-5
d_gene: TRBD2
v_gene: TRBV27
CDR3aa: CASSRFMLAGLQETQYF
CDR3nt: TGTGCCAGCAGTCGTTTTATGCTAGCGGGCCTCCAAGAGACCCAGTACTTC

abundance: few
j_gene: TRBJ1-2
d_gene: TRBD1
v_gene: TRBV9
CDR3aa: CASSPQGQGAYGYTF
CDR3nt: TGTGCCAGCAGCCCACAGGGACAGGGGGCCTATGGCTACACCTTC

abundance: .
j_gene: TRBJ2-5
d_gene: TRBD2
v_gene: TRBV14
CDR3aa: CASSDRRDYRETQYF
CDR3nt: TGTGCCAGCAGCGATCGCCGGGACTACCGAGAGACCCAGTACTTC

abundance: .
j_gene: TRBJ1-2
d_gene: TRBD1
v_gene: TRBV5-4
CDR3aa: CASSPRQGHYGYTF
CDR3nt: TGTGCCAGCAGCCCGCGACAGGGTCACTATGGCTACACCTTC

abundance: .
j_gene: TRBJ2-1
d_gene: .
v_gene: TRBV7-3
CDR3aa: CASSVSLSSYNEQFF
CDR3nt: TGTGCCAGCAGCGTGTCGTTGAGCTCCTACAATGAGCAGTTCTTC

abundance: .
j_gene: TRBJ1-2
d_gene: .
v_gene: TRBV18
CDR3aa: CASSQQGMTNYGYTF
CDR3nt: TGTGCCAGCTCACAGCAGGGAATGACTAACTATGGCTACACCTTC

abundance: .
j_gene: TRBJ1-1
d_gene: .
v_gene: TRBV19
CDR3aa: CASSIGTPIQAFF
CDR3nt: TGTGCCAGTAGTATAGGGACCCCCATCCAGGCTTTCTTT

abundance: .
j_gene: TRBJ2-7
d_gene: TRBD1
v_gene: TRBV7-2
CDR3aa: CASRRGTDSYEQYF
CDR3nt: TGTGCCAGCAGACGAGGGACAGACTCCTACGAGCAGTACTTC

abundance: .
j_gene: TRBJ2-1
d_gene: .
v_gene: TRBV19
CDR3aa: CASRPTSYNEQFF
CDR3nt: TGTGCCAGCCGACCTACCTCCTACAATGAGCAGTTCTTC

abundance: .
j_gene: TRBJ2-5
d_gene: .
v_gene: TRBV28
CDR3aa: CASNGGLETQYF
CDR3nt: TGTGCCAGCAATGGAGGGCTAGAGACCCAGTACTTC

abundance: .
j_gene: TRBJ2-1
d_gene: TRBD1
v_gene: TRBV29-1
CDR3aa: CSVVGGTGGSYNEQFF
CDR3nt: TGCAGCGTCGTCGGAGGGACAGGGGGTTCCTACAATGAGCAGTTCTTC

abundance: .
j_gene: TRBJ2-2
d_gene: .
v_gene: TRBV19
CDR3aa: CASTSHGGRGLGELFF
CDR3nt: TGTGCCAGTACCTCTCACGGCGGCCGGGGCCTCGGGGAGCTGTTTTTT

abundance: once
j_gene: TRBJ2-1
d_gene: TRBD2
v_gene: TRBV9
CDR3aa: CASSVEGGEGYNEQFF
CDR3nt: TGTGCCAGCAGCGTAGAGGGAGGGGAGGGCTACAATGAGCAGTTCTTC

abundance: .
j_gene: TRBJ2-7
d_gene: .
v_gene: TRBV25-1
CDR3aa: CASSESFALQQYF
CDR3nt: TGTGCCAGCAGTGAATCCTTTGCTCTACAGCAGTACTTC

abundance: .
j_gene: TRBJ1-5
d_gene: .
v_gene: TRBV30
CDR3aa: CAWSEGAGPQHF
CDR3nt: TGTGCCTGGAGTGAAGGGGCTGGGCCCCAGCATTTT

abundance: once
j_gene: TRBJ2-3
d_gene: TRBD2
v_gene: TRBV2
CDR3aa: CASSDAGGVTDTQYF
CDR3nt: TGTGCCAGCAGTGATGCGGGAGGTGTCACAGATACGCAGTATTTT

abundance: .
j_gene: TRBJ2-7
d_gene: TRBD2
v_gene: TRBV30
CDR3aa: CAWSSLAVSYEQYF
CDR3nt: TGTGCCTGGAGTTCTCTAGCGGTCTCCTACGAGCAGTACTTC

abundance: .
j_gene: TRBJ2-1
d_gene: TRBD2
v_gene: TRBV19
CDR3aa: CASSINSGGRPRNEQFF
CDR3nt: TGTGCCAGTAGTATTAACTCAGGCGGGAGGCCTCGAAATGAGCAGTTCTTC

abundance: .
j_gene: TRBJ2-7
d_gene: .
v_gene: TRBV30
CDR3aa: CAWSGDRRSYEQYF
CDR3nt: TGTGCCTGGAGCGGTGACAGACGGTCCTACGAGCAGTACTTC

abundance: .
j_gene: TRBJ1-4
d_gene: .
v_gene: TRBV7-2
CDR3aa: CASSTIASTNEKLFF
CDR3nt: TGTGCCAGCAGCACAATCGCGTCAACTAATGAAAAACTGTTTTTT

abundance: .
j_gene: TRBJ1-4
d_gene: .
v_gene: TRBV9
CDR3aa: CASSAGGGTNEKLFF
CDR3nt: TGTGCCAGCAGCGCCGGCGGGGGAACTAATGAAAAACTGTTTTTT

abundance: .
j_gene: TRBJ2-1
d_gene: .
v_gene: TRBV18
CDR3aa: CASSPGLQGSYNEQFF
CDR3nt: TGTGCCAGCTCACCGGGTCTCCAAGGCTCCTACAATGAGCAGTTCTTC

abundance: few
j_gene: TRBJ2-7
d_gene: TRBD1
v_gene: TRBV5-1
CDR3aa: CASRSPGQGVHEQYF
CDR3nt: TGCGCCAGCAGGTCCCCGGGACAGGGGGTTCACGAGCAGTACTTC

abundance: .
j_gene: TRBJ1-4
d_gene: .
v_gene: TRBV15
CDR3aa: CATSRDIEVRTAIHEKLFF
CDR3nt: TGTGCCACCAGCAGAGATATCGAGGTGCGGACAGCTATTCATGAAAAACTGTTTTTT

abundance: .
j_gene: TRBJ2-3
d_gene: .
v_gene: TRBV4-3
CDR3aa: CASSQDLGSTDTQYF
CDR3nt: TGCGCCAGCAGCCAAGATCTGGGGAGCACAGATACGCAGTATTTT

abundance: .
j_gene: TRBJ1-1
d_gene: .
v_gene: TRBV4-1
CDR3aa: CASSRNRAGNTEAFF
CDR3nt: TGCGCCAGCAGCCGCAACAGGGCGGGGAACACTGAAGCTTTCTTT

abundance: medium-sized
j_gene: TRBJ2-7
d_gene: TRBD2
v_gene: TRBV7-8
CDR3aa: CASSNRLAERTYEQYF
CDR3nt: TGTGCCAGCAGCAACCGACTAGCGGAAAGAACATACGAGCAGTACTTC

abundance: few
j_gene: TRBJ2-7
d_gene: TRBD2
v_gene: TRBV7-2
CDR3aa: CASSSTGTSIYEQYF
CDR3nt: TGTGCCAGCAGCTCAACCGGGACTAGCATCTACGAGCAGTACTTC

abundance: .
j_gene: TRBJ2-7
d_gene: TRBD2
v_gene: TRBV15
CDR3aa: CATSRDAGGAYEQYF
CDR3nt: TGTGCCACCAGCAGAGATGCGGGAGGAGCCTACGAGCAGTACTTC

abundance: .
j_gene: TRBJ2-1
d_gene: .
v_gene: TRBV14
CDR3aa: CASSPQQAGSYNEQFF
CDR3nt: TGTGCCAGCAGCCCCCAGCAGGCAGGCTCCTACAATGAGCAGTTCTTC

abundance: .
j_gene: TRBJ2-1
d_gene: TRBD1
v_gene: TRBV7-2
CDR3aa: CATHTGGSSYNEQFF
CDR3nt: TGTGCCACCCATACAGGGGGCAGCTCCTACAATGAGCAGTTCTTC

abundance: .
j_gene: TRBJ1-1
d_gene: .
v_gene: TRBV28
CDR3aa: CASSLGRAAEAFF
CDR3nt: TGTGCCAGCAGTTTAGGCAGGGCGGCTGAAGCTTTCTTT

abundance: .
j_gene: TRBJ2-1
d_gene: TRBD1
v_gene: TRBV6-1
CDR3aa: CASSETGGSSYNEQFF
CDR3nt: TGTGCCAGCAGTGAGACAGGGGGTAGCTCCTACAATGAGCAGTTCTTC

abundance: .
j_gene: TRBJ2-7
d_gene: .
v_gene: TRBV4-1
CDR3aa: CASSPGWERSYEQYF
CDR3nt: TGCGCCAGCAGCCCGGGGTGGGAGAGGTCTTACGAGCAGTACTTC

abundance: .
j_gene: TRBJ1-5
d_gene: .
v_gene: TRBV7-9
CDR3aa: CASSSAGQPQHF
CDR3nt: TGTGCCAGCAGCTCAGCAGGCCAGCCCCAGCATTTT

abundance: .
j_gene: TRBJ2-1
d_gene: .
v_gene: TRBV19
CDR3aa: CASSIGPQIPYNEQFF
CDR3nt: TGTGCCAGTAGTATAGGACCACAAATCCCCTACAATGAGCAGTTCTTC

abundance: .
j_gene: TRBJ2-3
d_gene: .
v_gene: TRBV29-1
CDR3aa: CSVVHPGTDTQYF
CDR3nt: TGCAGCGTTGTGCACCCAGGCACAGATACGCAGTATTTT

abundance: .
j_gene: TRBJ2-7
d_gene: .
v_gene: TRBV2
CDR3aa: CASSLQTYEQYF
CDR3nt: TGTGCCAGCAGTCTACAGACTTACGAGCAGTACTTC